This T cell receptor beta chain was captured in a study of graft-versus-host responses after intestinal transplantation. Profiled with immunoSEQ multiplex PCR; TCRdb holds only in-frame clones, not every one. Of approximately 20,000 clones listed, roughly 78% are singletons. Processing released intraepithelial and lamina propria lymphocytes from the graft tissue. Looked up from germline, CDR1 is SEHNR and CDR2 is FQNEAQ (reference sequence). The CDR3 loop spans 12 amino acids. The source is a human patient who received an intestinal transplant, so some T cells may come from the graft donor. The chain carries TRBV7-9 and TRBJ2-5, with no clear D. The J call may be wrong; the DNA end is better matched by TRBJ2-7. The material was ileum tissue, obtained about 21 days after intestinal transplant. CDR3 DNA: TGTGCCAGCAGCTTAGGAAGCTACGAGCAGTACTTC. Encoded protein: CASSLGSYEQYF.